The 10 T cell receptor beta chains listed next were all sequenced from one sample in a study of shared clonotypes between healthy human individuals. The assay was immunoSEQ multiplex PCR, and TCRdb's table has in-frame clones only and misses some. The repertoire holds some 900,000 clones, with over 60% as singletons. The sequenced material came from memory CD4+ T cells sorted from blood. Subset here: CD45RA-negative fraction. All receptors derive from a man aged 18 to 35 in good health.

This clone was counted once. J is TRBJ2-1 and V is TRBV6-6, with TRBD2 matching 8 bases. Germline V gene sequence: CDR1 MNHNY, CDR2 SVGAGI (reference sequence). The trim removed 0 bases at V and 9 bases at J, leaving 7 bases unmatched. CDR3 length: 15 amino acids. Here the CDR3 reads CASSYSMVAGREQFF. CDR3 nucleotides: TGTGCCAGCAGTTACTCGATGGTAGCGGGGCGTGAGCAGTTCTTC.

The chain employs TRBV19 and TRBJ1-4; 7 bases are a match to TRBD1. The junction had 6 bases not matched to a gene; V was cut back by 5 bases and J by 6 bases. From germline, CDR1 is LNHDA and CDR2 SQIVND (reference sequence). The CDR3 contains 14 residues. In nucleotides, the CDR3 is TGTGCCAGTAGTCGGACAGGTAGTGATGAAAAACTGTTTTTT. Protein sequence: CASSRTGSDEKLFF. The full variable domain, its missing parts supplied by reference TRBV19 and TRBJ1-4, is DGGITQSPKYLFRKEGQNVTLSCEQNLNHDAMYWYRQDPGQGLRLIYYSQIVNDFQKGDIAEGYSVSREKKESFPLTVTSAQKNPTAFYLCASSRTGSDEKLFFGSGTQLSVL.

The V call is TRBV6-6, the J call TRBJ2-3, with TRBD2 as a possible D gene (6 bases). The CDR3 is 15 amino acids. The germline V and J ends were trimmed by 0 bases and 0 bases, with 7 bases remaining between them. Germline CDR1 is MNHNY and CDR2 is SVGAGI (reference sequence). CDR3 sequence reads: CASSYSGLSTDTQYF. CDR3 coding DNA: TGTGCCAGCAGTTACTCGGGACTCAGCACAGATACGCAGTATTTT.

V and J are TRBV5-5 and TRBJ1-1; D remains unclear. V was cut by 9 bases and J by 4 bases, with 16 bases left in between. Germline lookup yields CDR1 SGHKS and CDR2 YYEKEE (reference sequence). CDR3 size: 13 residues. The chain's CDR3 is CATPAPWGTEAFF. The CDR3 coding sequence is TGTGCCACTCCAGCTCCCTGGGGCACTGAAGCTTTCTTT.

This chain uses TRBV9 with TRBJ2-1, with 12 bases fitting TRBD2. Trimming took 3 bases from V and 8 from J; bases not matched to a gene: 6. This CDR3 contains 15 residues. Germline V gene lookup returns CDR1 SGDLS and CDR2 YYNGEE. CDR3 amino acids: CASSGRLAGVDEQFF. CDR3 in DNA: TGTGCCAGCAGCGGACGACTAGCGGGGGTGGATGAGCAGTTCTTC.

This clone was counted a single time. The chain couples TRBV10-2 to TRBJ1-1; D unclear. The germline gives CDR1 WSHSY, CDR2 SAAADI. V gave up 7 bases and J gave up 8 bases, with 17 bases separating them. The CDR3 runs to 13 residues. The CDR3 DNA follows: TGCGCCAGCATAGACGGACCGAAAGGAGAAGCTTTCTTT. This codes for CASIDGPKGEAFF.

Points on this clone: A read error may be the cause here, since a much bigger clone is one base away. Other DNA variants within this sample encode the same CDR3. CDR3 coding DNA: TGTGCCAGCAGCTCTCAAGAGACCCAGTACTTC. It is translated as CASSSQETQYF. The chain has TRBV7-9 and TRBJ2-5; D uncertain. Germline CDR1 SEHNR, CDR2 FQNEAQ (reference sequence). CDR3 length: 11 amino acids. The V end lost 4 bases, the J end lost 2 bases, and 2 bases lay between the germline ends.

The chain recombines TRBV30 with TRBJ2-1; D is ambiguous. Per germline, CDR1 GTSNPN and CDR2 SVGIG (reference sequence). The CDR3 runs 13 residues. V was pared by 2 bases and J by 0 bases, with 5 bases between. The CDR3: CAWSLDSYNEQFF. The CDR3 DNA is TGTGCCTGGAGTCTAGACTCCTACAATGAGCAGTTCTTC.

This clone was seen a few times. CDR3 residues: CASRPTGSAGELFF. In nucleotides, the CDR3 is TGTGCCAGCAGACCAACAGGGTCGGCCGGGGAGCTGTTTTTT. The rearrangement uses TRBV11-2 and TRBJ2-2; D might be TRBD1 (6 bases). This CDR3 has 14 residues. V gave up 6 bases and J gave up 6 bases, with 14 bases separating them. Germline lookup yields CDR1 SGHAT and CDR2 FQNNGV.

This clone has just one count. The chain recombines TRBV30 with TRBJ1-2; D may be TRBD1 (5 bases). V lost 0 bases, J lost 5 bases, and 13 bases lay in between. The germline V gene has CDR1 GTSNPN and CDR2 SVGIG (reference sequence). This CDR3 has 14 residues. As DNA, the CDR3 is TGTGCCTGGAGTGTATCCAGGGTGCGGTATGGCTACACCTTC. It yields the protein CAWSVSRVRYGYTF.